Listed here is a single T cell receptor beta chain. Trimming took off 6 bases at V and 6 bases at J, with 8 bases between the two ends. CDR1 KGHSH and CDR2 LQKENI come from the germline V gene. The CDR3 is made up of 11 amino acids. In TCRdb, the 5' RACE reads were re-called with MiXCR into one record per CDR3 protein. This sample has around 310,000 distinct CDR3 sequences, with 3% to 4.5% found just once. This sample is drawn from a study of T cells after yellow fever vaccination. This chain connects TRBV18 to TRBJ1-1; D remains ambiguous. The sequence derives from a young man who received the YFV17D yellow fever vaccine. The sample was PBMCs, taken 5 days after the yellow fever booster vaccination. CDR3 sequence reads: CASSPLPEAFF. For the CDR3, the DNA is TGTGCCAGCTCCCCCCTCCCTGAAGCTTTCTTT.